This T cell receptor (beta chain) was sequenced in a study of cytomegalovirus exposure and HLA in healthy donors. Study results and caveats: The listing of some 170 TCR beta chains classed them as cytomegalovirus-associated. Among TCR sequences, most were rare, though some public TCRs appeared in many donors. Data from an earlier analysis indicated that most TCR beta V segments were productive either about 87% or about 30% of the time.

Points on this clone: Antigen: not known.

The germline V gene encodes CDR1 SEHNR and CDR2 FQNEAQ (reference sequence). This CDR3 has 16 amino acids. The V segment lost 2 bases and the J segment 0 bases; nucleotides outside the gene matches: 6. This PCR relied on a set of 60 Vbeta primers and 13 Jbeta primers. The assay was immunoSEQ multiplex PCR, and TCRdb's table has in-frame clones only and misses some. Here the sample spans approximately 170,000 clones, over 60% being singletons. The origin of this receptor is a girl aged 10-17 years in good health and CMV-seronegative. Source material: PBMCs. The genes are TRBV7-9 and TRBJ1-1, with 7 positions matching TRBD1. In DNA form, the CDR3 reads TGTGCCAGCAGCTTACGGACAGGATCTATGAACACTGAAGCTTTCTTT. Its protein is CASSLRTGSMNTEAFF.